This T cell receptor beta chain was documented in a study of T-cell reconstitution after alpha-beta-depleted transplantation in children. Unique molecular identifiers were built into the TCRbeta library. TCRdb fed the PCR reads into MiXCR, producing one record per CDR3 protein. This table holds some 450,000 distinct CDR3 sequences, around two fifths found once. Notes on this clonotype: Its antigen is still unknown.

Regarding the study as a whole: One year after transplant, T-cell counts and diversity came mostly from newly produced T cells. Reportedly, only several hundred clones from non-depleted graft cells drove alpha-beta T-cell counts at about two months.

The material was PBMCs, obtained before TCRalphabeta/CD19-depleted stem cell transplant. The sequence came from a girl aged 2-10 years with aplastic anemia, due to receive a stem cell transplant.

CDR3 DNA sequence: TGTGCCACCAGTGGCGGAACTAGCGGGGTAGAGCAGTTCTTC. This sequence encodes CATSGGTSGVEQFF. The chain is built from TRBV24-1 and TRBJ2-1, with TRBD2 matching over 10 bases. Germline V gives CDR1 KGHDR, CDR2 SFDVKD. The CDR3 runs 14 residues. J was trimmed by 10 bases and V by 5 bases; bases with no gene match: 7.